These 5 T cell receptor beta chains were sequenced from one sample in a study of human T cells and chemical hapten exposure. One entry per CDR3 protein results from TCRdb running MiXCR on the RACE reads. The table includes approximately 84,000 distinct CDR3 sequences, 11% detected once. Indicated time point: patch test 2, 6 weeks after DPC sensitization. Treatment indicated: therapeutic diphenylcyclopropenone sensitization with weekly scalp DPC. Sequenced material: whole blood, taken in connection with sensitization to the hapten diphenylcyclopropenone (DPC). Receptor source: a young man with alopecia areata. Some clones in this sample may be carry-over from other donors' samples.

This clonotype has at least ten counts. V usage is TRBV6-2 or TRBV6-3 and J usage is TRBJ2-1; 11 bases are shared with TRBD1. The V and J ends lost 9 bases and 7 bases, in that order; junction bases with no gene match: 11. This CDR3 contains 15 residues. Germline-derived CDR1 and CDR2 are MNHEY and SVGEGT. The CDR3 region has the DNA TGTGCCAGTAGGAGTCGGGACAGGGGGTGGAATGAGCAGTTCTTC. Translated: CASRSRDRGWNEQFF.

The chain has TRBV28 and TRBJ2-1, with D possibly being TRBD1 (6 bases). CDR1 and CDR2 (germline): MDHEN, SYDVKM. The CDR3 contains 15 residues. V was shortened by 5 bases and J by 0 bases, with 11 bases between the two germline ends. The CDR3 is CASSVTGSSYNEQFF. The CDR3 coding sequence is TGTGCCAGCAGTGTAACAGGGAGCTCCTACAATGAGCAGTTCTTC.

This clonotype was observed at least ten times. V and J are TRBV29-1 and TRBJ2-7; TRBD1 or TRBD2 may be the D gene (5 bases each). CDR3 length equals 13 residues. Germline CDR1 SQVTM, CDR2 ANQGSEA. The V end was cut by 5 bases, the J end by 5 bases, with 16 bases between. CDR3 nucleotide sequence: TGCAGCGTTCACCTCCCCGGGGCCCACGAGCAGTACTTC. It specifies CSVHLPGAHEQYF.

This clonotype was seen many times. The chain links TRBV4-3 to TRBJ1-1, with D uncertain. The V and J ends lost 0 bases and 5 bases respectively, with 16 bases between them. The CDR3 is 16 residues long. Germline V gives CDR1 LGHNA, CDR2 YSLEER. This chain's CDR3 is CASSQDMRSRGTEAFF. For the CDR3, the DNA is TGCGCCAGCAGCCAAGATATGCGCTCCCGGGGAACTGAAGCTTTCTTT.

This clonotype was recorded many times. J is TRBJ1-2 and V is TRBV7-9; D not certain. CDR3 length: 14 amino acids. Germline V gene data show CDR1 as SEHNR and CDR2 as FQNEAQ (reference sequence). Trimming took 5 bases from V and 2 from J, leaving 12 bases between them. CDR3 coding DNA: TGTGCCAGCAGCCCTTCCGGGAGAAACTATGGCTACACCTTC. Amino acid sequence: CASSPSGRNYGYTF.